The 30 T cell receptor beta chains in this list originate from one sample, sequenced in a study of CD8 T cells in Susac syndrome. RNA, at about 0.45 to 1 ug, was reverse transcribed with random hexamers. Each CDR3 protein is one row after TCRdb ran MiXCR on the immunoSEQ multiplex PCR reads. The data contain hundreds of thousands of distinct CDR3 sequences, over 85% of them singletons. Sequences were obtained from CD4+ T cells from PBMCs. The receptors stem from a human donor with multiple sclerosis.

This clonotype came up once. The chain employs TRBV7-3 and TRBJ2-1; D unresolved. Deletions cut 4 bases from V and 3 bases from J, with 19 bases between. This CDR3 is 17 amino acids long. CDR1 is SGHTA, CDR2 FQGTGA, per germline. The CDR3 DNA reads TGTGCCAGCAGCTACTTACCTTCAGACCATGACTACAATGAGCAGTTCTTC. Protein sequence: CASSYLPSDHDYNEQFF.

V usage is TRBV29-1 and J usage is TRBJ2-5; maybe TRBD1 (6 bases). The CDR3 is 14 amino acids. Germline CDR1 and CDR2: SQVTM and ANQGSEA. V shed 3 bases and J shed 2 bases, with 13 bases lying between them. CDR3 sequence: CSVDRTDEQETQYF. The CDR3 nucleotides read TGCAGCGTTGATCGGACAGACGAACAAGAGACCCAGTACTTC. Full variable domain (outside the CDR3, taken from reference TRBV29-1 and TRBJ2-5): SAVISQKPSRDICQRGTSLTIQCQVDSQVTMMFWYRQQPGQSLTLIATANQGSEATYESGFVIDKFPISRPNLTFSTLTVSNMSPEDSSIYLCSVDRTDEQETQYFGPGTRLLVL.

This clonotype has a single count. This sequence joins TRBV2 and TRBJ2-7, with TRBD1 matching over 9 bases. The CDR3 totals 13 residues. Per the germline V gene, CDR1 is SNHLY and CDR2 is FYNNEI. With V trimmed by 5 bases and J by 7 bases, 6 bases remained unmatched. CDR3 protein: CASSPQGAREQYV. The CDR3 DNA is TGTGCCAGCAGTCCACAGGGGGCCAGGGAGCAGTACGTC.

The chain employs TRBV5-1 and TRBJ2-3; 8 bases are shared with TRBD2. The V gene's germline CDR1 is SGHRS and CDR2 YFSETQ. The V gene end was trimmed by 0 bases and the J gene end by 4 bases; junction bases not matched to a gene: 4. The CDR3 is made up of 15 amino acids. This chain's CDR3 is CASSLALAGPDTQYF. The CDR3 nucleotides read TGCGCCAGCAGCTTGGCGCTAGCGGGCCCAGATACGCAGTATTTT. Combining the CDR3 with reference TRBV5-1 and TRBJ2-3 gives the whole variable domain KAGVTQTPRYLIKTRGQQVTLSCSPISGHRSVSWYQQTPGQGLQFLFEYFSETQRNKGNFPGRFSGRQFSNSRSEMNVSTLELGDSALYLCASSLALAGPDTQYFGPGTRLTVL.

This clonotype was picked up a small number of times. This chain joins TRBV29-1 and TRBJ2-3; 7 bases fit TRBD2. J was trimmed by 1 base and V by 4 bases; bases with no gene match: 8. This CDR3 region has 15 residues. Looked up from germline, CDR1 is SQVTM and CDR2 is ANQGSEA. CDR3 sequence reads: CSVGGLAGGTDTQYF. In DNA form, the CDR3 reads TGCAGCGTTGGTGGTCTTGCGGGGGGCACAGATACGCAGTATTTT.

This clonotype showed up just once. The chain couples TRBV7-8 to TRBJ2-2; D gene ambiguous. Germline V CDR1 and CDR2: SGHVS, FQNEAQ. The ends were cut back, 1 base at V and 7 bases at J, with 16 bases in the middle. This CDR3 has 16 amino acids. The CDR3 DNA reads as TGTGCCAGCAGCTTAGGAAAGTCGTTGAGAGACGGGGAGCTGTTTTTT. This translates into CASSLGKSLRDGELFF.

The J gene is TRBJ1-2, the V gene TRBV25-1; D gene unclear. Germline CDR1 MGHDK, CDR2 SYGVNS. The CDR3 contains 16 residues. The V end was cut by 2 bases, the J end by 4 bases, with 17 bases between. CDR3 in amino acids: CASSEPGRTSGYGYTF. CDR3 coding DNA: TGTGCCAGCAGTGAACCCGGACGGACTTCTGGCTATGGCTACACCTTC.

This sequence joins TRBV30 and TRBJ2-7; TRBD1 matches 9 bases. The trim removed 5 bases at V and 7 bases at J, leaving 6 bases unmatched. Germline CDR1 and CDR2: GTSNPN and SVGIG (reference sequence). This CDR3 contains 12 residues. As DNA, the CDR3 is TGTGCCTGGGGGGACAGGGCGTGGGAGCAGTACTTC. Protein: CAWGDRAWEQYF. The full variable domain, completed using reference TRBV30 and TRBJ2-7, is SQTIHQWPATLVQPVGSPLSLECTVEGTSNPNLYWYRQAAGRGLQLLFYSVGIGQISSEVPQNLSASRPQDRQFILSSKKLLLSDSGFYLCAWGDRAWEQYFGPGTRLTVT.

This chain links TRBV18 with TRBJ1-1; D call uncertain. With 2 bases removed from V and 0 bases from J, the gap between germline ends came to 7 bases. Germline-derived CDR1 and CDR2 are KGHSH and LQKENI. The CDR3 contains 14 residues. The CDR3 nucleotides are TGTGCCAGCTCACCAGAGCAGTTGAACACTGAAGCTTTCTTT. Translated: CASSPEQLNTEAFF.

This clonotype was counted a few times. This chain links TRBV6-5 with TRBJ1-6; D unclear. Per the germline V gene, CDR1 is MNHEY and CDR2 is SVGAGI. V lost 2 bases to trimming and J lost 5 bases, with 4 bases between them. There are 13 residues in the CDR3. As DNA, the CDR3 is TGTGCCAGCAGTTACCTAGATAATTCACCCCTCCACTTT. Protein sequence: CASSYLDNSPLHF.

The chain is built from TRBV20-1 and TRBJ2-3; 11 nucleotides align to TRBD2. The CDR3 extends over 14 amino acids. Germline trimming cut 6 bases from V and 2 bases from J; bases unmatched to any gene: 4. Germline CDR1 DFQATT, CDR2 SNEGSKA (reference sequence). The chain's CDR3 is CSARLAGYTDTQYF. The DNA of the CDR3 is TGCAGTGCACGACTAGCGGGGTACACAGATACGCAGTATTTT.

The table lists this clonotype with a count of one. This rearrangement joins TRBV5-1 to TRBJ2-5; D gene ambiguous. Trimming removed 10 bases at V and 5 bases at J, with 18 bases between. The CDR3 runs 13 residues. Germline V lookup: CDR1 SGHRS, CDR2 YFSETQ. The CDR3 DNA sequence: TGCGCCTACAGTCGGTGGCCGGAGGAGACCCAGTACTTC. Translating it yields CAYSRWPEETQYF.

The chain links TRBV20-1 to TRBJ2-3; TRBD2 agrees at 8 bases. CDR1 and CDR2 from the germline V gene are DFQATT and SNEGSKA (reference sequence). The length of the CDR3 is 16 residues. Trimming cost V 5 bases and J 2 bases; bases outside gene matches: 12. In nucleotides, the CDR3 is TGCAGTGCTGGACGAACTAGCGGCAGCTCCACAGATACGCAGTATTTT. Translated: CSAGRTSGSSTDTQYF.

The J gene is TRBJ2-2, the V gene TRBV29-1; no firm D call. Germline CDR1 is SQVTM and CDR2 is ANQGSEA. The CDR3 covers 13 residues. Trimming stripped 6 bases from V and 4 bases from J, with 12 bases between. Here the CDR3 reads CSVDTWGTGELFF. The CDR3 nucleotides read TGCAGCGTCGATACCTGGGGCACCGGGGAGCTGTTTTTT.

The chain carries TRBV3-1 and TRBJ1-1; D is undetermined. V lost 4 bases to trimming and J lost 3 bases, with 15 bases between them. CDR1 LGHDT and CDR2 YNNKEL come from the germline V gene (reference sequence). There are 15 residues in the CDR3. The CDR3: CASSPRTAVDTEAFF. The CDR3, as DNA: TGTGCCAGCAGCCCCCGAACCGCGGTAGACACTGAAGCTTTCTTT.

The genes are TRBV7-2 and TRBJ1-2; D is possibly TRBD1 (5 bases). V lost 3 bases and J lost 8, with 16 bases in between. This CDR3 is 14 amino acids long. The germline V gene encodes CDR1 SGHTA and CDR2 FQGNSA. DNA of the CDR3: TGTGCCAGCAGCTTGGCTGGGGACGAGAGGGGCTACACCTTC. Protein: CASSLAGDERGYTF.

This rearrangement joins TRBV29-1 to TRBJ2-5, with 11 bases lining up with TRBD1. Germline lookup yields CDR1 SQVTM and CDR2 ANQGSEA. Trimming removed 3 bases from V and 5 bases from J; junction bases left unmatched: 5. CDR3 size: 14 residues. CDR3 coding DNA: TGCAGCGTTGATCGGACAGGGGGCGGTGAGACCCAGTACTTC. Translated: CSVDRTGGGETQYF.

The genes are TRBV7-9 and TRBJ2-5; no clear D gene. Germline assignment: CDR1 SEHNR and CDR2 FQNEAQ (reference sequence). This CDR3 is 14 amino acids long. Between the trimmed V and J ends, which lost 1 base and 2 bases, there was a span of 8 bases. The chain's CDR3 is CASSLVRIQETQYF. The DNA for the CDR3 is TGTGCCAGCAGCTTAGTACGGATTCAAGAGACCCAGTACTTC.

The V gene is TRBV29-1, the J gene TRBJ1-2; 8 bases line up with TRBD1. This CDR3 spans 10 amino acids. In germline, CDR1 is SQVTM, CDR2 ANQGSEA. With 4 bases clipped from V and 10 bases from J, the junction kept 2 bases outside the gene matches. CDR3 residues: CSVVQGDYTF. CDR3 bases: TGCAGCGTTGTACAGGGGGACTACACCTTC.

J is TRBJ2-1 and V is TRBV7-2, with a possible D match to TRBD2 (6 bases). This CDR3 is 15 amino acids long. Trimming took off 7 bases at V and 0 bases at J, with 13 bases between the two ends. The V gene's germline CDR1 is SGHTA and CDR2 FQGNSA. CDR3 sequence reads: CASMRDSNSYNEQFF. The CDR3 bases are TGTGCCAGCATGCGGGACTCAAACTCCTACAATGAGCAGTTCTTC.

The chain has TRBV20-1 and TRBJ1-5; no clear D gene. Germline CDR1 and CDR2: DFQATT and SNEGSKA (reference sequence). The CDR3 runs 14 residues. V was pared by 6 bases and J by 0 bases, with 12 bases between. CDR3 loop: CSASEINSNQPQHF. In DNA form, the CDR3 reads TGCAGTGCGTCTGAGATAAATAGCAATCAGCCCCAGCATTTT.

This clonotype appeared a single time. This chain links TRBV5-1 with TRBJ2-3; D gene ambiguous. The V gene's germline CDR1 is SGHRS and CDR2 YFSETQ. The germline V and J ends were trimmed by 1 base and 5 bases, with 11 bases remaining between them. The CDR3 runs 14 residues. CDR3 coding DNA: TGCGCCAGCAGCTTGCTGCAGGCGAGAGATACGCAGTATTTT. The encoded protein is CASSLLQARDTQYF.

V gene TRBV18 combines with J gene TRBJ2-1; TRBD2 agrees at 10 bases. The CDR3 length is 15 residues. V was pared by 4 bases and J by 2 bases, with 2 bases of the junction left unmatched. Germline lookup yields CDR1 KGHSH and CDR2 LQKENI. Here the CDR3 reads CASSRLAGPYNEQFF. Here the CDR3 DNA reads TGTGCCAGCTCACGACTAGCGGGCCCCTACAATGAGCAGTTCTTC.

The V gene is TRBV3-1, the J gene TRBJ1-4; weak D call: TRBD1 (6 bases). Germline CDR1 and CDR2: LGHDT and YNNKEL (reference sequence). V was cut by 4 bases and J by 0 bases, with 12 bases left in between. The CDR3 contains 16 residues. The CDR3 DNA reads TGTGCCAGCAGCCTTACAGGGATTGCAACTAATGAAAAACTGTTTTTT. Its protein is CASSLTGIATNEKLFF.

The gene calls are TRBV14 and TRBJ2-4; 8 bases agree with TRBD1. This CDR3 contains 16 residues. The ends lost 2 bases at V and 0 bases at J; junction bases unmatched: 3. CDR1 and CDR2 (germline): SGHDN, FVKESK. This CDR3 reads CASSQTGGRAKNIQYF. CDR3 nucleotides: TGTGCCAGCAGCCAAACAGGGGGGAGAGCCAAAAACATTCAGTACTTC.

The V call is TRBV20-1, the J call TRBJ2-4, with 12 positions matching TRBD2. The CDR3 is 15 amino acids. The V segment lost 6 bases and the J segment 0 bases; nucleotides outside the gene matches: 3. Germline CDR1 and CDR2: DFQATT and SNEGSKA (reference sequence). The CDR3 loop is CSAILAGGAKNIQYF. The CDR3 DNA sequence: TGCAGTGCAATACTAGCGGGGGGAGCCAAAAACATTCAGTACTTC.

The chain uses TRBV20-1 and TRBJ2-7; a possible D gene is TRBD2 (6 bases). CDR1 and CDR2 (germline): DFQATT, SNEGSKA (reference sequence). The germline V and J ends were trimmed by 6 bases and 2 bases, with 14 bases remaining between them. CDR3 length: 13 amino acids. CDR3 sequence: CSAPQAGTYEQYF. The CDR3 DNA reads TGCAGTGCCCCACAGGCGGGAACCTACGAGCAGTACTTC.

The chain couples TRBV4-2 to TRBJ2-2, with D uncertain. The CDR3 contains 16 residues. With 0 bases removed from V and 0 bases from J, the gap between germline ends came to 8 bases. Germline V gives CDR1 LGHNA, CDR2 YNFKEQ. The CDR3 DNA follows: TGTGCCAGCAGCCAAGACGCCACGGCGAACACCGGGGAGCTGTTTTTT. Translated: CASSQDATANTGELFF.

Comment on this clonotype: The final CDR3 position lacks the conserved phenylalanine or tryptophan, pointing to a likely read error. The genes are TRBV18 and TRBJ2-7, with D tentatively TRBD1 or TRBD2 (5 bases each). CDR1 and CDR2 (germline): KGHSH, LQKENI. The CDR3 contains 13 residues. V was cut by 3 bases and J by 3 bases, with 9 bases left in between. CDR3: CASSPGTGYEQYS. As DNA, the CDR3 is TGTGCCAGCTCACCGGGGACGGGCTACGAGCAGTACTCC.

The CDR3 spells CASSVWDSGSEAFF. CDR3 sequence (DNA): TGTGCCAGCAGCGTCTGGGACTCAGGGTCTGAAGCTTTCTTT. The chain has TRBV7-6 and TRBJ1-1; TRBD1 might be the D (5 bases). Between the trimmed V and J ends, which lost 5 bases and 6 bases, there was a span of 16 bases. From germline, CDR1 is SGHVS and CDR2 FNYEAQ. This CDR3 is built from 14 residues.